This T cell receptor beta chain is from a study of OX40 agonist ivuxolimab in advanced cancers. Study-wide points: The CD4+ and CD8+ T cells in the blood had expanded clonally by week 6 at 0.1 to 3.0 mg/kg.

Sequencing was performed with immunoSEQ multiplex PCR; in TCRdb, only in-frame clones are kept and a portion is missing. The data hold 50,000 to 65,000 clones, with around 85% observed a single time. A remark on this clone: Its antigen is not known.

The sequence was collected from an adult with an advanced solid tumor such as melanoma, head and neck, liver or kidney cancer. Sequenced material: CD4+ or CD8+ T cells sorted from blood, taken in a trial of the OX40 agonist ivuxolimab.

The CDR3 loop is CASSWDRGKTEAFF. As DNA, the CDR3 is TGTGCCAGCAGCTGGGACAGGGGGAAAACTGAAGCTTTCTTT. The J gene is TRBJ1-1, the V gene TRBV7-9; TRBD1 matches at 11 bases. The trim removed 4 bases at V and 5 bases at J, leaving 3 bases unmatched. This CDR3 is built from 14 residues. CDR1 and CDR2 (germline): SEHNR, FQNEAQ (reference sequence).